This entry features one T cell receptor beta chain sequence. There is no known antigen for this receptor. Per-base quality was not reported, and no clone a single base away is much larger than it. These data come from a study of shared clonotypes between healthy human individuals (TCRdb year 2020). Some background on the complete study: The cohort comprised two women and three men aged 18 to 49 years. To estimate repertoire size and how much clonotype sharing occurs between individuals, the study deeply sequenced the blood TCR repertoires of 5 or 6 healthy adults. Per donor, leukapheresis produced somewhere between about 0.9 and 10 billion PBMCs. Different laboratories and diverse techniques were used to prepare libraries and sequence TCR repertoires, to increase sequencing depth and limit assay-specific biases. For each donor, CD4 naive and CD4 memory were each given three plates, CD8 naive was given two plates, and CD8 memory was given one plate.

Results and caveats for the whole study, not just this receptor: Across a handful of donors, about 5.2% of naive CD4, around 3.5% of naive CD8, roughly 2.3% of memory CD4, and approximately 0.42% of memory CD8 clonotypes were shared. Incomplete sequencing was indicated by rarefaction of sorted-subset datasets, despite the large sequencing depth. The genetic and exposure-history diversity represented was limited by the small number of donors. Compared with non-shared clonotypes, clonotypes shared by all four sorted-subset donors had higher generation probabilities. Pairwise subsampling led to the expectation that sequencing depth would affect the degree of clonotype sharing among donors. Estimated clonotype richness was generally larger for naive than for memory subsets. Sampling was limited to blood, and TCR repertoires in tissue likely differ from TCR repertoires in blood.

CD8 naive samples consisted of CD45RO-negative cells that were positively selected for CCR7, yielding a CD45RA+CCR7+ population without TemRA cells. The donors were healthy, HIV-negative adults with no recently reported acute infections or vaccinations. Every donor was a Caucasian adult living in Nashville, Tennessee, USA. After blood collection by leukapheresis, PBMCs were isolated using Ficoll-Histopaque density gradient centrifugation and then cryopreserved in the vapor phase of liquid nitrogen. Purity and quantity of every magnetically sorted T cell population were checked by analytical flow cytometry. From each sorted fraction, genomic DNA was isolated and quantified by UV absorbance on a Nanodrop 2000c. TCR CDR3 regions were amplified from genomic DNA by multiplex PCR using the deep immunoSEQ assay. Genomic DNA extracted from each cell subset was distributed evenly over all wells of several immunoSEQ 96-well plates, and each plate served as one replicate. Each replicate PCR for sorted subsets received around 200 ng genomic DNA, equal to about 30,000 T cell genomes. Purified libraries were measured with a Qubit 3.0 fluorometer, size-checked on a Bioanalyzer 2100, and measured again with the KAPA Library Quantification kit. Every immunoSEQ 96-well plate was sequenced on a separate single-read 150-cycle Illumina NextSeq 550 flow cell. Concerning the study's data processing: Because only junctional sequences without quality scores were contained in the immunoSEQ output, filtering matching that applied to full-length reads could not be performed. Sequences were annotated with PyIR, a Python wrapper for IgBLAST v1.9, using IMGT germline references to assign V/J genes and CDR3. Any read was removed if the V/J assignment was weak (E-value above 1e-6), the CDR3 was missing, or the read contained stop codons, out-of-frame junctions, or ambiguous translated residues. V3J clonotypes were defined as sequences sharing an identical inferred V gene, J gene, and CDR3 amino acid sequence. The percentage overlap between two repertoires was calculated by dividing the number of shared unique clonotypes by the size of the smaller repertoire. Richness of each repertoire was evaluated using RTK rarefaction, the Chao1 estimator, and Recon v2.1 estimates of unobserved clonotypes. Generation probabilities for all TCRbeta clonotypes obtained by the gDNA method from four donors were computed using OLGA. TCRdb took over this immuneACCESS table, retaining in-frame rearrangements with V and J assigned. Such tables are incomplete; in checked studies, under half of the missing clones stem from an unresolved V gene, and the remainder is unexplained. The V and J calls and clone size were taken over from that table, and D and trimming were inferred from the DNA. This sample has about 2 million clones in its table, and less than 95% of those were observed once. The biggest ten clones account for 1.2% of the sample.

V is pared back by 0 bases and J by 2 bases, with 8 bases lying between the germline termini. Reading the germline V gene gives CDR1 SQVTM and CDR2 ANQGSEA. The cysteine opens and the phenylalanine closes a CDR3 of 13 amino acids. The kept DNA is CDR3 alone, 39 bases in frame from the first base. The sample taken for sequencing was naive CD8+ T cells sorted from blood. The cell subset or site label, read with the paper, signifies: CD45RA+CCR7+. The chain was built from TRBV29-1 and TRBJ2-7; TRBD1 could be the D gene, as 5 bases match. This TCR was recovered from a young man in good health. The encoded CDR3 is CSVEEGRPYEQYF. The DNA reads as follows: TGCAGCGTTGAAGAGGGGCGCCCCTACGAGCAGTACTTC.